This T cell receptor beta chain was profiled in a study of cytomegalovirus exposure and HLA in healthy donors. Findings and limits, study-wide: The listing of 150 or so TCR beta chains classed them as cytomegalovirus-associated. What a later analysis reportedly showed was that an Asian-associated ancestry cluster had fewer N-insertions than the approximately 700-donor mean.

In regard to this clone: Its target is unknown. Additional DNA sequences in this sample encode the identical CDR3.

The CDR3 sequence is 14 residues long. Between the trimmed V and J ends, which lost 2 bases and 4 bases, there was a span of 9 bases. Germline V gene lookup returns CDR1 KGHSH and CDR2 LQKENI. Primers: 60 Vbeta forward and 13 Jbeta reverse. The data were produced by immunoSEQ multiplex PCR, yet TCRdb's version contains in-frame clones alone and is incomplete. The sample includes roughly 140,000 clones, around 79% seen only once; the top ten take 1.7%. Whereas donors were nominally healthy upon sampling, unrecorded immune exposures were probable. The sequence was obtained from a woman under 40 in good health and CMV-seronegative. Specimen: PBMCs. The chain joins TRBV18 to TRBJ1-5; possibly TRBD1 for D (6 bases). The CDR3: CASSPGQGNQPQHF. Here the CDR3 DNA reads TGTGCCAGCTCACCAGGGCAGGGGAATCAGCCCCAGCATTTT.